This T cell receptor beta chain was sequenced for a study of CD8+ T cells in alopecia areata. The CDR3 is 12 amino acids. V was cut by 5 bases and J by 3 bases, with 8 bases left in between. Germline CDR1 and CDR2: LNHNV and YYDKDF (reference sequence). Treatment defined: oral pan-JAK inhibitor, 5-10 mg twice daily. The sorting of PBMCs gave CD4+ and CD8+ T cells. Following RNA extraction, reverse transcription yielded cDNA that acted as the sequencing template. The table came from immunoSEQ multiplex PCR; TCRdb's copy has only in-frame clones and leaves some out. Here the sample spans some 100,000 clones, roughly 60% being singletons.

This specimen consisted of CD8+ T cells sorted from blood, obtained at week 4, from a patient treated with tofacitinib. The TCR comes from a human donor with alopecia areata. The chain couples TRBV15 to TRBJ2-7; no firm D call. CDR3 sequence: CATSDDGYEQYF. In DNA form, the CDR3 reads TGTGCCACCAGCGACGACGGCTACGAGCAGTACTTC.